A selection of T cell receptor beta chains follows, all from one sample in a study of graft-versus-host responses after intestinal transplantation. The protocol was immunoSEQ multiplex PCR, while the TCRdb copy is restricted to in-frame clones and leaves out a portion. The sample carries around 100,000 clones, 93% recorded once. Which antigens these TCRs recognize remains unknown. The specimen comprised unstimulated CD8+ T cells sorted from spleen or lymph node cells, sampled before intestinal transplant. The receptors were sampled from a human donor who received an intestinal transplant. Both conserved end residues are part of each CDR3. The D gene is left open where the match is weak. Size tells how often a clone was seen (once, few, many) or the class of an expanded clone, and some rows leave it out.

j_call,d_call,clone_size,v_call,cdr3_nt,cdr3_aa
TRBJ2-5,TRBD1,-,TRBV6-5,TGTGCCAGCAGTTACGGGTGGACAGGACAAGAGACCCAGTACTTC,CASSYGWTGQETQYF
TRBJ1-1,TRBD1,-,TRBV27,TGTGCCAGCAGTTTAAAGGCAGGGGGGAACACTGAAGCTTTCTTT,CASSLKAGGNTEAFF
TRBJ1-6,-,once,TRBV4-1,TGCGCCAGCAGCCAAGAGAGTAGTTGGGATTCACCCCTCCACTTT,CASSQESSWDSPLHF
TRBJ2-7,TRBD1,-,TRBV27,TGTGCCAGCAGTTTCACCCTCCCCGGACAGGGGGAGTACGAGCAGTACTTC,CASSFTLPGQGEYEQYF
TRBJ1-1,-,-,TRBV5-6,TGTGCCAGCAGCCCGGGACAAGCACACACTGAAGCTTTCTTT,CASSPGQAHTEAFF
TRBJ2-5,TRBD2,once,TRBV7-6,TGTGCCAGCAGCTTGGGAGGGTTCCAAGAGACCCAGTACTTC,CASSLGGFQETQYF
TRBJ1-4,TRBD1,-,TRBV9,TGTGCCAGCAGCCCAGGACAGGGGGAAAAACTGTTTTTT,CASSPGQGEKLFF
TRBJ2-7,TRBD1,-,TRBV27,TGTGCCAGCAGTTACAGGGGGTCCTACGAGCAGTACTTC,CASSYRGSYEQYF
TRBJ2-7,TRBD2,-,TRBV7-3,TGTGCCAGCAGCTCCCACCTAGCTAGCGGGGGCCGTACCCGGAACGAGCAGTACTTC,CASSSHLASGGRTRNEQYF
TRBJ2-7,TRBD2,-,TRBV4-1,TGCGCCAGCAGCCACCCTAGCGGTTCGAGCTCCTACGAGCAGTACTTC,CASSHPSGSSSYEQYF
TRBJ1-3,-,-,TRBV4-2,TGTGCCAGCAGCCAAGGAAACCCGCGGCCCATATCTGGAAACACCATATATTTT,CASSQGNPRPISGNTIYF
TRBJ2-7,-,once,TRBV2,TGTGCCAAAAGGGTGTCCTCGGAGACGGAGTCAACCTACGAGCAGTACTTC,CAKRVSSETESTYEQYF
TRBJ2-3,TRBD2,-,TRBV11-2,TGTGCCAGCAGCCCCCGGGGGGGGCGGGGAGATACGCAGTATTTT,CASSPRGGRGDTQYF
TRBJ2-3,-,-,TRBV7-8,TGTGCCAGCAGCTTAGCGGGACCCACAGATACGCAGTATTTT,CASSLAGPTDTQYF
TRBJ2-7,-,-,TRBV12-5,TGTGCTAGTGGTGCCACCTACGAGCAGTACTTC,CASGATYEQYF
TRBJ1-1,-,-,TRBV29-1,TGCAGCGCTGAGGGCTTAGGGAACACTGAAGCTTTCTTT,CSAEGLGNTEAFF
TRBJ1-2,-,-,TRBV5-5,TGTGCCAGCAGCTTGGAAAACTATGGCTACACCTTC,CASSLENYGYTF
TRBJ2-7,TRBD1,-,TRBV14,TGTGCCAGCAGCTACGGGACAGGCACCACCTACGAGCAGTACTTC,CASSYGTGTTYEQYF
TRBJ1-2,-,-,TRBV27,TGTGCCAGCAGCTTCCGGGGCCCCGATGGCTACACCTTC,CASSFRGPDGYTF
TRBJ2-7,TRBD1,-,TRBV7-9,TGTGCCAGCAGCTCGGGGCAGGGGGACAGGGCTACCTACGAGCAGTACTTC,CASSSGQGDRATYEQYF
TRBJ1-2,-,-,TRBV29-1,TGCAGCGTTGACACGAGCGCCTATGGCTACACCTTC,CSVDTSAYGYTF
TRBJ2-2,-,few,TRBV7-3,TGTGCCAGCAGCTTATATTCCGGGGAGCTGTTTTTT,CASSLYSGELFF